These T cell receptor beta chains were read from a single sample in a study of shared clonotypes between healthy human individuals. The method was immunoSEQ multiplex PCR; TCRdb's version includes in-frame clones alone and lacks a portion of them. Here the sample spans more than 150,000 clones, approximately 95% being singletons. Sequencing was done on a sample of naive CD4+ T cells sorted from blood. The receptors originated from a woman aged 25 to 39 in good health. Both conserved end residues are part of each CDR3. The order of the fields is CDR3 length, V gene, clone size, D gene, J gene, CDR3 protein, CDR3 DNA. A D gene is named only where the DNA matches it firmly. Not all rows give a size; the values are once, few, many and, for expanded clones, a class.

12	TRBV27	-	-	TRBJ2-7	CASSDSPYEQYF	TGTGCCAGCAGTGACAGCCCCTACGAGCAGTACTTC
13	TRBV19	-	-	TRBJ1-5	CASAAGLRQPQHF	TGTGCCAGTGCCGCGGGTCTGCGTCAGCCCCAGCATTTT
15	TRBV18	-	-	TRBJ2-5	CASSQTGSQGETQYF	TGTGCCAGCTCACAAACCGGGTCTCAGGGAGAGACCCAGTACTTC
17	TRBV5-3	-	-	TRBJ1-2	CARRRAWPGCFNYGYTF	TGTGCCAGAAGACGAGCCTGGCCGGGTTGTTTTAACTATGGCTACACCTTC
14	TRBV7-9	-	-	TRBJ2-5	CASSLLGQGETQYF	TGTGCCAGCAGCTTACTGGGGCAGGGGGAGACCCAGTACTTC
18	TRBV4-1	-	-	TRBJ1-5	CASSQEGGVGRGGQPQHF	TGCGCCAGCAGCCAAGAGGGTGGAGTAGGTCGGGGGGGTCAGCCCCAGCATTTT
11	TRBV7-9	-	-	TRBJ2-7	CASSLTGQKYF	TGTGCCAGCAGCTTAACTGGACAAAAGTACTTC
12	TRBV11-2	once	-	TRBJ1-2	CASSLRGYGYTF	TGTGCCAGCAGCTTAAGGGGATATGGCTACACCTTC
14	TRBV28	-	-	TRBJ2-7	CASSNPEVRGEQYF	TGTGCCAGCAGCAACCCGGAAGTCAGGGGCGAGCAGTACTTC
11	TRBV18	-	-	TRBJ2-7	CASSPDYEQYF	TGTGCCAGCTCACCAGACTACGAGCAGTACTTC
14	TRBV27	-	TRBD2	TRBJ2-7	CASSLGSGKYEQYF	TGTGCCAGCAGTTTAGGTAGCGGGAAATACGAGCAGTACTTC
15	TRBV9	-	TRBD2	TRBJ2-1	CASSVGSGSHNEQFF	TGTGCCAGCAGCGTAGGTAGCGGGAGCCACAATGAGCAGTTCTTC
14	TRBV2	few	TRBD1	TRBJ1-5	CASSENRGFQPQHF	TGTGCCAGCAGTGAAAACAGGGGATTTCAGCCCCAGCATTTT
14	TRBV6-5	-	-	TRBJ2-1	CASSYGAERDEQFF	TGTGCCAGCAGTTACGGGGCGGAGAGGGATGAGCAGTTCTTC
13	TRBV5-1	-	TRBD2	TRBJ2-5	CASSRREGETQYF	TGCGCCAGCAGCCGCCGGGAGGGAGAGACCCAGTACTTC
17	TRBV4-2	once	-	TRBJ2-1	CASSPERGTASYNEQFF	TGTGCCAGCAGCCCAGAACGCGGGACTGCCTCCTACAATGAGCAGTTCTTC
14	TRBV4-1	-	-	TRBJ2-7	CASSQNQVSYEQYF	TGCGCCAGCAGCCAAAATCAGGTGTCCTACGAGCAGTACTTC
16	TRBV28	once	TRBD2	TRBJ2-1	CASSPTNGGRAREQFF	TGTGCCAGCAGTCCCACTAATGGCGGGAGGGCACGGGAGCAGTTCTTC
16	TRBV5-1	-	TRBD1	TRBJ2-7	CASSSMSGTGVYEQYF	TGCGCCAGCAGCTCGATGAGCGGGACAGGGGTCTACGAGCAGTACTTC
14	TRBV28	-	-	TRBJ2-7	CAGSAGTGSYEQYF	TGTGCCGGATCGGCCGGGACTGGCTCTTACGAGCAGTACTTC
15	TRBV2	-	-	TRBJ2-3	CASKKPGLGTDTQYF	TGTGCCAGCAAGAAACCGGGACTTGGCACAGATACGCAGTATTTT
15	TRBV10-3	-	-	TRBJ2-7	CAISLDYARLYEQYF	TGTGCCATCAGTCTGGACTACGCCCGCCTCTACGAGCAGTACTTC
16	TRBV10-3	once	-	TRBJ2-1	CAISESRGSDRNEQFF	TGTGCCATCAGTGAAAGTCGGGGGTCCGACCGTAATGAGCAGTTCTTC
14	TRBV28	-	TRBD1	TRBJ2-7	CASSLRTGPYEQYF	TGTGCCAGCAGTCTACGGACAGGGCCCTACGAGCAGTACTTC
14	TRBV11-2	-	-	TRBJ1-2	CASSLPTEAYGYTF	TGTGCCAGCAGCTTACCCACAGAGGCCTATGGCTACACCTTC
15	TRBV15	-	-	TRBJ1-1	CATSRDRIMNTEAFF	TGTGCCACCAGCAGAGATCGGATTATGAACACTGAAGCTTTCTTT
20	TRBV19	-	TRBD2	TRBJ2-6	CASSIVGTGTRLSGANVLTF	TGTGCCAGTAGTATAGTAGGTACCGGGACTAGACTCTCTGGGGCCAACGTCCTGACTTTC
14	TRBV7-2	-	TRBD1	TRBJ1-5	CASSYTGGNQPQHF	TGTGCCAGCAGCTATACAGGGGGCAATCAGCCCCAGCATTTT
14	TRBV2	-	-	TRBJ2-1	CASSEASEDNEQFF	TGTGCCAGCAGTGAGGCTAGCGAGGACAATGAGCAGTTCTTC
11	TRBV20-1	-	-	TRBJ2-7	CSAQSSYEQYF	TGCAGTGCTCAGAGCTCCTACGAGCAGTACTTC
12	TRBV5-8	once	-	TRBJ1-2	CASSLVDVGYTF	TGTGCCAGCAGCTTGGTAGACGTTGGCTACACCTTC
13	TRBV10-3	once	-	TRBJ1-1	CAIAAELNTEAFF	TGTGCCATCGCTGCAGAGTTGAACACTGAAGCTTTCTTT
15	TRBV6-5	-	TRBD1	TRBJ1-1	CASNRGLAMNTEAFF	TGTGCCAGCAACAGGGGATTGGCCATGAACACTGAAGCTTTCTTT
16	TRBV10-3	-	TRBD2	TRBJ2-7	CAISESATSNHYEQYF	TGTGCCATCAGTGAGTCGGCGACTAGCAACCACTACGAGCAGTACTTC
14	TRBV11-2	-	-	TRBJ2-7	CASSLQEGIYEQYF	TGTGCCAGCAGCTTACAGGAGGGTATTTACGAGCAGTACTTC
16	TRBV7-2	-	TRBD1	TRBJ2-7	CASSLDNRQGWHEQYF	TGTGCCAGCAGCTTAGATAACCGACAGGGGTGGCACGAGCAGTACTTC
13	TRBV28	-	-	TRBJ2-5	CASLPMEGAEQYF	TGTGCCAGCCTCCCTATGGAGGGGGCAGAGCAGTACTTC
15	TRBV5-1	-	-	TRBJ1-4	CASSESSYANEKLFF	TGCGCCAGCAGCGAAAGCAGTTATGCTAATGAAAAACTGTTTTTT
12	TRBV28	-	-	TRBJ2-7	CASSSDLPEQYF	TGTGCCAGCAGTTCAGACCTTCCCGAGCAGTACTTC
14	TRBV18	-	-	TRBJ2-7	CASSPRTESYEQYF	TGTGCCAGCTCACCAAGGACAGAATCCTACGAGCAGTACTTC
13	TRBV18	-	-	TRBJ1-1	CASSPTENTEAFF	TGTGCCAGCTCACCAACGGAAAACACTGAAGCTTTCTTT
15	TRBV5-1	-	TRBD2	TRBJ2-7	CASSAGLSGTNEQYF	TGCGCCAGCAGCGCGGGACTCTCCGGGACTAACGAGCAGTACTTC
13	TRBV10-1	-	-	TRBJ2-1	CASSEYGGNEQFF	TGCGCCAGCAGTGAGTATGGGGGCAATGAGCAGTTCTTC
14	TRBV5-1	-	TRBD1	TRBJ2-2	CASSSGTDTGELFF	TGCGCCAGCAGCTCCGGGACAGACACCGGGGAGCTGTTTTTT
14	TRBV18	few	-	TRBJ2-7	CASSPSGLTYEQYF	TGTGCCAGCTCACCATCGGGACTCACCTACGAGCAGTACTTC
14	TRBV5-1	-	-	TRBJ2-3	CASSPGHNTDTQYF	TGCGCCAGCAGCCCAGGACACAACACAGATACGCAGTATTTT
16	TRBV5-1	-	-	TRBJ2-6	CASSFQGSSGANVLTF	TGCGCCAGCAGCTTCCAGGGTAGCTCTGGGGCCAACGTCCTGACTTTC
15	TRBV30	-	-	TRBJ1-2	CAWSPLSKFNYGYTF	TGTGCCTGGAGTCCACTCTCGAAGTTCAACTATGGCTACACCTTC
15	TRBV19	-	TRBD2	TRBJ2-1	CASSQLAGQRGEQFF	TGTGCCAGTTCCCAACTAGCGGGTCAAAGAGGTGAGCAGTTCTTC
16	TRBV27	-	-	TRBJ1-4	CASRPGRLATNEKLFF	TGTGCCAGCAGACCCGGACGTTTGGCAACTAATGAAAAACTGTTTTTT
13	TRBV7-2	-	-	TRBJ1-3	CASSFLGGNTIYF	TGTGCCAGCAGCTTTCTGGGTGGAAACACCATATATTTT